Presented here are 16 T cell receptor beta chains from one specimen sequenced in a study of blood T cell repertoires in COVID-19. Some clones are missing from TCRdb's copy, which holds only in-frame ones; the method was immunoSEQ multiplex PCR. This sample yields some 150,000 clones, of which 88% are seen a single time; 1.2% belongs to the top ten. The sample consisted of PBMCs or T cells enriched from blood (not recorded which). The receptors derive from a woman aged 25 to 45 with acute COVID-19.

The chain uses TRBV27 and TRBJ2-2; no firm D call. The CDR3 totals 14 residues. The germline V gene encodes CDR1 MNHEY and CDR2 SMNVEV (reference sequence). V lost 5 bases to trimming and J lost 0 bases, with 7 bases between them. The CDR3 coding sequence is TGTGCCAGCAGTCCGGGTCCGAACACCGGGGAGCTGTTTTTT. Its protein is CASSPGPNTGELFF.

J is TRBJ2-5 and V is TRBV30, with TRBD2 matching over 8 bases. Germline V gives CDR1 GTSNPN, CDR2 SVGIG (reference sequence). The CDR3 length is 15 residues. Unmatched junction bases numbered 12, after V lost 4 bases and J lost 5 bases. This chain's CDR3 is CAWTLSGGRWETQYF. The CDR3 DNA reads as TGTGCCTGGACCCTCTCGGGGGGGCGCTGGGAGACCCAGTACTTC.

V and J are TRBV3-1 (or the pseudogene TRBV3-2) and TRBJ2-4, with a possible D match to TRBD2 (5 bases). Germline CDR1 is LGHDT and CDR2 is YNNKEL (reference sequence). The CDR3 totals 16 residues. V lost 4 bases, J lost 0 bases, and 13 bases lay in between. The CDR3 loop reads CASSPHLDLAKNIQYF. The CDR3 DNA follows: TGTGCCAGCAGCCCCCATTTGGACTTAGCCAAAAACATTCAGTACTTC.

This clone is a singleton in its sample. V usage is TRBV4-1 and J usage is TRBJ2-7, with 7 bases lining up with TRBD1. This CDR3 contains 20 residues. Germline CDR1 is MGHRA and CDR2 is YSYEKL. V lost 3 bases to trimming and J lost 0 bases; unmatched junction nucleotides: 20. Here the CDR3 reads CASSQRMGQGDQAYSYEQYF. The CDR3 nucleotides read TGCGCCAGCAGCCAGAGAATGGGGCAGGGGGACCAGGCGTACTCCTACGAGCAGTACTTC.

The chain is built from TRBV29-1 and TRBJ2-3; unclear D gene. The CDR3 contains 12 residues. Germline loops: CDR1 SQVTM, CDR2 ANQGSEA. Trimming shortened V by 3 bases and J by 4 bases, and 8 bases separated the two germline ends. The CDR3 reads CSVEWAPDTQYF. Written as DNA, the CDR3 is TGCAGCGTTGAGTGGGCTCCAGATACGCAGTATTTT.

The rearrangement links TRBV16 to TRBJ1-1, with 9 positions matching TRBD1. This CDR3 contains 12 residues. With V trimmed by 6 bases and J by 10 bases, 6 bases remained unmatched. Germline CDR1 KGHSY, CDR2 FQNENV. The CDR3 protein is CASRQGAVGAFF. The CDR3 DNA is TGTGCCAGCAGACAGGGGGCAGTTGGAGCTTTCTTT.

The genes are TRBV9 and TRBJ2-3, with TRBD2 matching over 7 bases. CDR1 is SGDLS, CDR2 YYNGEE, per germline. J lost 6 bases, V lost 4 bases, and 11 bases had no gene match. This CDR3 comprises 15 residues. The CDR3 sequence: CASSSGLVQGDTQYF. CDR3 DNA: TGTGCCAGCAGCTCCGGACTAGTTCAGGGTGATACGCAGTATTTT.

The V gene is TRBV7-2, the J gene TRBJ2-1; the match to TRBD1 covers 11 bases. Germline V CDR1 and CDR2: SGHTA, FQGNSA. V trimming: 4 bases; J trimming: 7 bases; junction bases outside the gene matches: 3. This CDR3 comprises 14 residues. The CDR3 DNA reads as TGTGCCAGCAGCTGGACAGGGGGCGTTAATGAGCAGTTCTTC. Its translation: CASSWTGGVNEQFF.

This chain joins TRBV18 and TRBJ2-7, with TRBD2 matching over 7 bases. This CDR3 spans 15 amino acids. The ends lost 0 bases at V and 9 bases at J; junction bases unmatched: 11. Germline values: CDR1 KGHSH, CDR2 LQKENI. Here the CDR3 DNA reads TGTGCCAGCTCACCACCGGAAAAACTAGCGAGGTTGCAGTACTTC. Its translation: CASSPPEKLARLQYF. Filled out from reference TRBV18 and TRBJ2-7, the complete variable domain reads NAGVMQNPRHLVRRRGQEARLRCSPMKGHSHVYWYRQLPEEGLKFMVYLQKENIIDESGMPKERFSAEFPKEGPSILRIQQVVRGDSAAYFCASSPPEKLARLQYFGPGTRLTVT.

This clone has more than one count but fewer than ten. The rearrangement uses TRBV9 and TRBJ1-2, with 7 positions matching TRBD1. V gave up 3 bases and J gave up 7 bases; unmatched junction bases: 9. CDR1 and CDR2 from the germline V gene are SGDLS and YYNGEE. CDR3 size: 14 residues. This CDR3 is CASSALGAGGGYTF. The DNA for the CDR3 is TGTGCCAGCAGCGCCCTCGGGGCAGGGGGTGGCTACACCTTC.

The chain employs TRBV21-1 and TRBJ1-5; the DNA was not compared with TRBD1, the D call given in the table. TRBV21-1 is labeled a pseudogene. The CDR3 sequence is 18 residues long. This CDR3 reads CASSKVDRGPHSNQPQHF. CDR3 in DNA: TGTGCCAGCAGCAAAGTGGACAGGGGGCCCCATAGCAATCAGCCCCAGCATTTT.

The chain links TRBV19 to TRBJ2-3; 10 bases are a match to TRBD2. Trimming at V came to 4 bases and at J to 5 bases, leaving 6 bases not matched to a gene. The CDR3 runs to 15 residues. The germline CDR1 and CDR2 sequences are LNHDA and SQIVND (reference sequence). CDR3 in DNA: TGTGCCAGTAGTAGTGCTAGCGGGAGAGAAGATACGCAGTATTTT. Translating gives CASSSASGREDTQYF.

CDR3 DNA: TGCAGCGTTGTGAGGGAGACCCAGTACTTC. Its translation is CSVVRETQYF. The genes are TRBV29-1 and TRBJ2-5; D call uncertain. The CDR3 spans 10 residues. The germline gives CDR1 SQVTM, CDR2 ANQGSEA. V was pared by 4 bases and J by 5 bases, with 5 bases between.

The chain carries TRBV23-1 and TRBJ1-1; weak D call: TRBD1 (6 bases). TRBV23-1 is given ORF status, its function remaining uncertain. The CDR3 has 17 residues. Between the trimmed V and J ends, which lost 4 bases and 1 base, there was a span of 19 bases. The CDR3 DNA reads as TGCGCCAGCAGTCGATGGACAGCCAATAGAGCGAACACTGAAGCTTTCTTT. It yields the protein CASSRWTANRANTEAFF.

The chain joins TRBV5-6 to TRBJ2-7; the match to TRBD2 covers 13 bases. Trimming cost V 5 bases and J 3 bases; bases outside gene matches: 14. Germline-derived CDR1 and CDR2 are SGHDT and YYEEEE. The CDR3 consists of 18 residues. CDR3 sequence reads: CASRTRQGGTSGIYEQYF. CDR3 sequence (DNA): TGTGCCAGCAGGACCCGACAGGGGGGGACTAGCGGGATCTACGAGCAGTACTTC.

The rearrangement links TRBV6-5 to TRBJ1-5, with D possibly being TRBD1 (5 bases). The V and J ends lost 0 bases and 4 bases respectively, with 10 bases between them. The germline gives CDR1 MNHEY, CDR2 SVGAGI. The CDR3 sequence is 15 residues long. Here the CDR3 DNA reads TGTGCCAGCAGTTACTCTTCAGGGTCGAATCAGCCCCAGCATTTT. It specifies CASSYSSGSNQPQHF.